A selection of T cell receptor beta chains follows, all from one sample in a study of cytomegalovirus exposure and HLA in healthy donors. The data were produced by immunoSEQ multiplex PCR, yet TCRdb's version contains in-frame clones alone and is incomplete. The sample has around 170,000 clones, roughly 80% seen once. Sample: PBMCs. Receptors originate from a woman younger than 30 in good health and CMV-seronegative. Both conserved end residues are part of each CDR3. Each record gives: D gene, clone size, J gene, V gene, CDR3 DNA, CDR3 protein. D genes are given only for firm matches. A clone size is listed for some rows: how often the clone was seen (once, few, many), or a class if it is expanded.

>TRBD1|-|TRBJ1-2|TRBV15
TGTGCCACCAGCATCGACAGGGTTAGCTATGGCTACACCTTC
CATSIDRVSYGYTF
>TRBD2|-|TRBJ2-1|TRBV25-1
TGTGCCAGCAGTGAAGGTCTAGCGGGGGGTTACAATGAGCAGTTCTTC
CASSEGLAGGYNEQFF
>TRBD1|-|TRBJ1-2|TRBV7-6
TGTGCCAGCAGCCCCGGGACAGGGTATGGCTACACCTTC
CASSPGTGYGYTF
>-|-|TRBJ1-1|TRBV4-1
TGCGCCAGCAGCCAAGATGCGCAAGCCGCCGCGGTAGCTTTCTTT
CASSQDAQAAAVAFF
>TRBD2|-|TRBJ2-5|TRBV9
TGTGCCAGCAGCATCCGGACTAGCAGGACGGAGACCCAGTACTTC
CASSIRTSRTETQYF
>TRBD2|-|TRBJ2-3|TRBV9
TGTGCCAGCAAGCTGACTAGCGGGATAAAAGATACGCAGTATTTT
CASKLTSGIKDTQYF
>TRBD1|-|TRBJ1-5|TRBV5-8
TGTGCCAGCAGCCGAAGGGACAGGGGAGATCAGCCCCAGCATTTT
CASSRRDRGDQPQHF
>-|-|TRBJ1-5|TRBV2
TGTGCCAGCAGTGTGACGGGGGGGCCCCCCGATCGGCCCCAGCATTTT
CASSVTGGPPDRPQHF
>TRBD1|once|TRBJ2-6|TRBV5-8
TGTGCCAGAGGAAAAGGACAGGGGGGGGACTCTGGGGCCAACGTCCTGACTTTC
CARGKGQGGDSGANVLTF
>-|-|TRBJ2-2|TRBV18
TGTGCCAGCTCACCTGAGGCTTCGGGCACCGGGGAGCTGTTTTTT
CASSPEASGTGELFF
>-|-|TRBJ2-7|TRBV19
TGTGCCAGTAGTGGATGGGGGGTCGGCGAGCAGTACTTC
CASSGWGVGEQYF
>-|-|TRBJ2-5|TRBV2
TGTGCCAGCAGTGACAGAGAGACCCAGTACTTC
CASSDRETQYF
>-|-|TRBJ2-6|TRBV4-1
TGCGCCAGCAGCCCCAGCCTAGCTGCTGGGGCCAACGTCCTGACTTTC
CASSPSLAAGANVLTF
>-|once|TRBJ2-7|TRBV6-5
TGTGCCAGCAGCTTCCTCGGGGGCGAGCAGTACTTC
CASSFLGGEQYF
>-|-|TRBJ1-2|TRBV5-4
TGTGCCAGCAGCTTGGGTGGTCAGGCAGGCCGGTCCTATGGCTACACCTTC
CASSLGGQAGRSYGYTF
>TRBD1|few|TRBJ1-1|TRBV6-1
TGTGCCAGCAGTCAAGACTCCCCGGGACAGGGCACTGAAGCTTTCTTT
CASSQDSPGQGTEAFF
>TRBD1|-|TRBJ1-5|TRBV27
TGTGCCAGCAGTTTGGGGGGACAGGCCTATCAGCCCCAGCATTTT
CASSLGGQAYQPQHF
>TRBD2|-|TRBJ2-1|TRBV28
TGTGCCAGCAGTTTATGTACCCTGACGGACCTAGCGGGCCCCTACAATGAGCAGTTCTTC
CASSLCTLTDLAGPYNEQFF